Following are 7 T cell receptor beta chains from one sample sequenced in a study of beta chain features in type 1 diabetes. The sequenced template was cDNA made from the entire isolated RNA. Assay: immunoSEQ multiplex PCR; the TCRdb copy retains only in-frame clones and omits some. The table shows a few hundred thousand clones, with 15% to 20% occurring only once. Sequencing input: naive CD4+ T cells from blood. The receptors derive from a woman younger than 35 in good health.

This rearrangement joins TRBV5-1 to TRBJ2-2; 10 positions match TRBD1. This CDR3 is 14 amino acids long. Germline CDR1 reads SGHRS; CDR2 reads YFSETQ. The J segment lost 6 bases and the V segment lost 2 bases, leaving 1 base of the junction unmatched. The CDR3: CASSLGTGAGELFF. CDR3 coding DNA: TGCGCCAGCAGCTTAGGGACAGGGGCCGGGGAGCTGTTTTTT.

The chain recombines TRBV6-5 with TRBJ1-1; D ambiguous. Per the germline V gene, CDR1 is MNHEY and CDR2 is SVGAGI. This CDR3 is built from 11 residues. The V and J ends lost 2 bases and 9 bases respectively, with 7 bases between them. The CDR3 DNA reads as TGTGCCAGCAGTTACCTGAGTAAAGCTTTCTTT. This encodes CASSYLSKAFF.

The chain uses TRBV2 and TRBJ1-5; 8 nucleotides line up with TRBD1. The germline gives CDR1 SNHLY, CDR2 FYNNEI. Trimming took 8 bases from V and 7 from J; bases not matched to a gene: 7. CDR3 length: 13 amino acids. As DNA, the CDR3 is TGTGCCAGCGCTGGACAGGGAGGACAGCCCCAGCATTTT. This codes for CASAGQGGQPQHF.

There are a few counts of this clone. The chain carries TRBV19 and TRBJ2-1; 13 bases match TRBD2. CDR3 length: 15 residues. CDR1 is LNHDA, CDR2 SQIVND, per germline (reference sequence). Germline trimming cut 6 bases from V and 4 bases from J; bases unmatched to any gene: 3. In DNA form, the CDR3 reads TGTGCCAGTAGAAGGGGACTAGCGGGATACAATGAGCAGTTCTTC. This translates into CASRRGLAGYNEQFF.

The V gene is TRBV9, the J gene TRBJ2-7, with 12 bases fitting TRBD2. V lost 4 bases to trimming and J lost 3 bases; unmatched junction nucleotides: 5. CDR1 and CDR2 (germline): SGDLS, YYNGEE. The CDR3 consists of 15 residues. This CDR3 is CASSPLAGGYYEQYF. The CDR3 DNA sequence: TGTGCCAGCAGCCCACTAGCGGGAGGCTACTACGAGCAGTACTTC. Full variable domain (remainder filled in from reference TRBV9 and TRBJ2-7): DSGVTQTPKHLITATGQRVTLRCSPRSGDLSVYWYQQSLDQGLQFLIQYYNGEERAKGNILERFSAQQFPDLHSELNLSSLELGDSALYFCASSPLAGGYYEQYFGPGTRLTVT.

The rearrangement joins TRBV7-3 to TRBJ2-1; D may be TRBD1 (6 bases). The V end lost 4 bases, the J end lost 6 bases, and 16 bases lay between the germline ends. Germline loops: CDR1 SGHTA, CDR2 FQGTGA. This CDR3 region has 15 residues. CDR3 coding DNA: TGTGCCAGCAGCTCACAGGGAAGCCTTCTCAATGAGCAGTTCTTC. The encoded protein is CASSSQGSLLNEQFF.

V gene TRBV7-2 combines with J gene TRBJ1-1, with unresolved D. Germline-derived CDR1 and CDR2 are SGHTA and FQGNSA. The CDR3 is made up of 14 amino acids. Trimming removed 8 bases at V and 2 bases at J, with 15 bases between. In DNA form, the CDR3 reads TGTGCCAGCGGACCCGCGGGCTCTAACACTGAAGCTTTCTTT. Its protein is CASGPAGSNTEAFF.